A single T cell receptor (beta chain) is shown here with its context. Its antigen is unknown. The V gene lost 0 bases and the J gene lost 0 bases, with 7 bases spanning the gap. CDR1 is LNHNV and CDR2 is YYDKDF in the germline V gene (reference sequence). The CDR3 runs 15 residues. From RNA transcripts, TCR beta CDR3 regions were amplified. RT-PCR in the first round (using the HTBI primer set) targeted the TCR CDR3. Via MiXCR, TCRdb re-called the multiplex PCR reads, giving one row per CDR3 protein. Among some 740,000 distinct CDR3 sequences listed, 14% were seen once. This sample is drawn from a study of T cells in Graves' hyperthyroidism and ophthalmopathy. Findings of the study overall: Ophthalmopathy was identified by the model a median 6.5 months ahead of onset.

Sequenced material: blood. The origin of this receptor is a woman aged 18-30 years with Graves' hyperthyroidism. The J gene is TRBJ2-3, the V gene TRBV15; D gene ambiguous. The CDR3 DNA reads TGTGCCACCAGCAGAGATCCGACGAGCACAGATACGCAGTATTTT. Its translation is CATSRDPTSTDTQYF.